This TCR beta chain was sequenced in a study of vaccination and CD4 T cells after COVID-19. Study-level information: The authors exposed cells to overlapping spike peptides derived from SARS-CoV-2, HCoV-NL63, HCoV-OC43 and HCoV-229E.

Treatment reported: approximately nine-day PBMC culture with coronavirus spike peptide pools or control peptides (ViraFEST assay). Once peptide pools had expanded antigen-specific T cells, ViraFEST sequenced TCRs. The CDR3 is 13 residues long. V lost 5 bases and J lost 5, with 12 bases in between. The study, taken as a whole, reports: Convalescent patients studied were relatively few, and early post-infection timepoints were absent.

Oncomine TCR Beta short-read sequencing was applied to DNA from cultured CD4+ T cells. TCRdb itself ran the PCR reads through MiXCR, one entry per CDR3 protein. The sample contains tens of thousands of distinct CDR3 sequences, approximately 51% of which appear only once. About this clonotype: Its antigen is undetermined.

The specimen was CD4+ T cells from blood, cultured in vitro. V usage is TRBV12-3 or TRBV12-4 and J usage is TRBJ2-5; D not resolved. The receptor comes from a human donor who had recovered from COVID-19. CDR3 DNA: TGTGCCAGCAGTCGCCAGTCATTCGAGACCCAGTACTTC. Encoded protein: CASSRQSFETQYF.